This T cell receptor (beta chain) was captured in a study of blood T cell repertoires in COVID-19. Study-level background: Donors in the United States, Italy and Spain gave samples during acute or convalescent COVID-19.

The CDR3 consists of 14 residues. Germline V gene sequence: CDR1 SGDLS, CDR2 YYNGEE. V lost 2 bases to trimming and J lost 0 bases, with 6 bases between them. Seattle patient enrollment occurred during active infection, with longitudinal follow-up thereafter. Data came from immunoSEQ multiplex PCR; TCRdb stores just in-frame clones and leaves some out. Here the sample spans about 340,000 clones, approximately 87% being singletons. This sequence was found in a woman aged 45-59 years with COVID-19, enrolled during active disease. The chain links TRBV9 to TRBJ2-1; D uncertain. The sample comprised peripheral blood. CDR3 DNA: TGTGCCAGCAGCGTTGTTAGCTCCTACAATGAGCAGTTCTTC. It translates to CASSVVSSYNEQFF.